This entry lists 25 T cell receptor beta chains sequenced from one sample in a study of cytomegalovirus exposure and HLA in healthy donors. The PCR ran on 60 Vbeta and 13 Jbeta primers. The assay was immunoSEQ multiplex PCR, and TCRdb's table has in-frame clones only and misses some. The sample shows fewer than 140,000 clones, around three quarters of them seen only once. Sample: PBMCs. The origin of the receptors is a woman aged 50 to 65 in good health and CMV-seropositive.

This rearrangement joins TRBV30 to TRBJ1-6; weak D call: TRBD1 (6 bases). Germline CDR1 and CDR2: GTSNPN and SVGIG (reference sequence). Trimming left V 7 bases short and J 10 bases short, with 20 bases between. This CDR3 comprises 14 residues. The CDR3 DNA is TGTGCCTTGACCGCGGGGGGCGTGAGCTCACCCCTCCACTTT. Translated, it gives CALTAGGVSSPLHF. The full variable domain, completed using reference TRBV30 and TRBJ1-6, is SQTIHQWPATLVQPVGSPLSLECTVEGTSNPNLYWYRQAAGRGLQLLFYSVGIGQISSEVPQNLSASRPQDRQFILSSKKLLLSDSGFYLCALTAGGVSSPLHFGNGTRLTVT.

This clone has more than one count but fewer than ten. The chain joins TRBV18 to TRBJ1-1; 11 nucleotides align to TRBD1. The CDR3 consists of 18 residues. V trimming: 8 bases; J trimming: 1 base; junction bases outside the gene matches: 15. Per germline, CDR1 KGHSH and CDR2 LQKENI. Here the CDR3 reads CASLTGTGGFGRNTEAFF. CDR3 nucleotides: TGTGCCAGCCTGACCGGGACAGGGGGTTTTGGGAGGAACACTGAAGCTTTCTTT.

This clone was counted between two and nine times. This rearrangement joins TRBV19 to TRBJ1-6; D might be TRBD1 (6 bases). CDR3 length: 16 amino acids. Germline-derived CDR1 and CDR2 are LNHDA and SQIVND (reference sequence). Trimming cost V 2 bases and J 6 bases, with 14 bases left between them. CDR3 loop: CASSISAGAPNSPLHF. The CDR3 DNA sequence: TGTGCCAGTAGTATATCGGCGGGGGCGCCTAATTCACCCCTCCACTTT.

The gene calls are TRBV5-5 and TRBJ2-7; D uncertain. The germline V and J ends were trimmed by 3 bases and 1 base, with 11 bases remaining between them. Germline V CDR1 and CDR2: SGHKS, YYEKEE (reference sequence). CDR3 length: 14 amino acids. CDR3 nucleotides: TGTGCCAGCAGCTATCCTGCCGGTTCCTACGAGCAGTACTTC. Amino acid sequence: CASSYPAGSYEQYF.

CDR3 sequence (DNA): TGCGCCAGCAAAACGACGAACAGCTCCTACAATGAGCAGTTCTTC. This codes for CASKTTNSSYNEQFF. The chain has TRBV5-1 and TRBJ2-1; D is unresolved. The CDR3 extends over 15 amino acids. The V and J ends lost 6 bases and 0 bases respectively, with 13 bases between them. Germline values: CDR1 SGHRS, CDR2 YFSETQ. Full variable domain (remainder filled in from reference TRBV5-1 and TRBJ2-1): KAGVTQTPRYLIKTRGQQVTLSCSPISGHRSVSWYQQTPGQGLQFLFEYFSETQRNKGNFPGRFSGRQFSNSRSEMNVSTLELGDSALYLCASKTTNSSYNEQFFGPGTRLTVL.

The V and J genes are TRBV28 and TRBJ2-5; 8 bases are shared with TRBD1. Germline CDR1 MDHEN, CDR2 SYDVKM. Trimming at V came to 2 bases and at J to 14 bases, leaving 7 bases not matched to a gene. The CDR3 has 12 amino acids. The CDR3 region is CASSLGVRGPYF. The CDR3 coding sequence is TGTGCCAGCAGTTTAGGTGTCAGGGGGCCCTACTTC.

The chain recombines TRBV30 with TRBJ1-4, with D possibly TRBD1 on 5 matching bases. The V gene's germline CDR1 is GTSNPN and CDR2 SVGIG (reference sequence). This CDR3 spans 15 amino acids. V dropped 1 base and J dropped 4 bases, with 13 bases sitting between them. The CDR3 sequence: CAWSGGFSGNEKLFF. The DNA of the CDR3 is TGTGCCTGGAGTGGGGGCTTCTCCGGTAATGAAAAACTGTTTTTT.

The genes are TRBV14 and TRBJ2-7; 8 bases line up with TRBD1. The ends lost 1 base at V and 2 bases at J; junction bases unmatched: 4. This CDR3 comprises 15 residues. Germline lookup yields CDR1 SGHDN and CDR2 FVKESK. The chain's CDR3 is CASSQGTGPAYEQYF. In DNA, the CDR3 is TGTGCCAGCAGCCAAGGGACAGGGCCTGCCTACGAGCAGTACTTC.

This rearrangement joins TRBV7-9 to TRBJ2-5; 12 bases match TRBD1. Germline trimming cut 3 bases from V and 1 base from J; bases unmatched to any gene: 9. This CDR3 has 18 residues. Germline CDR1 and CDR2: SEHNR and FQNEAQ (reference sequence). The CDR3 sequence is CASSFTAGTGGLQETQYF. DNA of the CDR3: TGTGCCAGCAGCTTCACCGCCGGGACAGGGGGCCTCCAAGAGACCCAGTACTTC.

This chain links TRBV6-5 with TRBJ2-2, with D perhaps TRBD1 (6 bases). The CDR3 totals 13 residues. Germline V gene data show CDR1 as MNHEY and CDR2 as SVGAGI. The V and J ends lost 5 bases and 4 bases respectively, with 8 bases between them. The CDR3 loop reads CASSPGVTGELFF. CDR3 DNA sequence: TGTGCCAGCAGTCCAGGGGTCACCGGGGAGCTGTTTTTT.

The V and J genes are TRBV10-3 and TRBJ2-3; 9 bases agree with TRBD2. This CDR3 has 14 residues. Germline V gene lookup returns CDR1 ENHRY and CDR2 SYGVKD. V lost 5 bases, J lost 2 bases, and 2 bases stayed unmatched. This CDR3 reads CAISSGGHTDTQYF. The CDR3 nucleotides read TGTGCCATCAGTAGCGGGGGGCACACAGATACGCAGTATTTT.

This clone was recorded once. V and J are TRBV19 and TRBJ1-1, with 7 positions matching TRBD1. The CDR3 has 16 amino acids. The germline gives CDR1 LNHDA, CDR2 SQIVND (reference sequence). V shed 7 bases, J shed 0 bases, and the junction held 11 bases outside the gene matches. CDR3 nucleotides: TGTGCCAGTAACGACCGGGACAGAGCTTTGAACACTGAAGCTTTCTTT. Encoded protein: CASNDRDRALNTEAFF.

The chain carries TRBV7-2 and TRBJ2-2; the match to TRBD2 covers 7 bases. There are 15 residues in the CDR3. V gave up 1 base and J gave up 4 bases; unmatched junction bases: 3. Germline V gene data show CDR1 as SGHTA and CDR2 as FQGNSA. The CDR3 region is CASSLDTGGTGELFF. CDR3 coding DNA: TGTGCCAGCAGCTTAGATACGGGAGGCACCGGGGAGCTGTTTTTT.

The table lists this clone with a count of one. This chain joins TRBV25-1 and TRBJ2-1, with 7 bases that match TRBD1. The CDR3 is made up of 17 amino acids. Losses at the gene ends were 6 bases for V and 3 bases for J; bases not matched to a gene: 14. Germline V gene data show CDR1 as MGHDK and CDR2 as SYGVNS. The chain's CDR3 is CASSPSSYRDSYNEQFF. CDR3 sequence (DNA): TGTGCCAGCAGCCCCTCTTCTTACAGGGACAGCTACAATGAGCAGTTCTTC.

This clone occurred once. The rearrangement links TRBV7-8 to TRBJ1-5; tentative D call: TRBD1 (5 bases). This CDR3 has 16 residues. V lost 1 base and J lost 2, with 12 bases in between. Germline V gives CDR1 SGHVS, CDR2 FQNEAQ. The CDR3 is CASSLVGGVGNQPQHF. The CDR3 nucleotides read TGTGCCAGCAGCTTAGTCGGAGGGGTGGGCAATCAGCCCCAGCATTTT.

The table lists this clone with a count of one. The V and J genes are TRBV7-2 and TRBJ1-2; maybe TRBD1 (6 bases). Germline CDR1 reads SGHTA; CDR2 reads FQGNSA. CDR3 length equals 16 residues. V was trimmed by 2 bases and J by 4 bases, leaving 17 bases between them. CDR3 residues: CASSLYQTGSGYGYTF. CDR3 nucleotide sequence: TGTGCCAGCAGCTTATACCAAACAGGGTCAGGCTATGGCTACACCTTC.

This chain uses TRBV6-1 with TRBJ1-2; D call uncertain. Trimming shortened V by 1 base and J by 0 bases, and 9 bases separated the two germline ends. CDR1 and CDR2 from the germline V gene are MNHNS and SASEGT. This CDR3 is built from 15 residues. This chain's CDR3 is CASSEEAGANYGYTF. The DNA of the CDR3 is TGTGCCAGCAGTGAAGAGGCAGGCGCTAACTATGGCTACACCTTC.

This sequence joins TRBV10-2 and TRBJ1-4, with 8 bases aligning to TRBD1. The CDR3 is made up of 17 amino acids. Looked up from germline, CDR1 is WSHSY and CDR2 is SAAADI. Trimming removed 3 bases from V and 5 bases from J; junction bases left unmatched: 11. In DNA form, the CDR3 reads TGCGCCAGCAGTGACCTCGGACAGGGATGGCCAAATGAAAAACTGTTTTTT. The encoded protein is CASSDLGQGWPNEKLFF.

This clone showed up just a few times. The J gene is TRBJ1-6, the V gene TRBV2, with a tentative D call TRBD1 (5 bases). The length of the CDR3 is 16 residues. Trimming took off 3 bases at V and 5 bases at J, with 14 bases between the two ends. Germline V gives CDR1 SNHLY, CDR2 FYNNEI. The DNA for the CDR3 is TGTGCCAGCAGTGATACAGGCAGCATTAATAATTCACCCCTCCACTTT. Translating it yields CASSDTGSINNSPLHF. Filled out from reference TRBV2 and TRBJ1-6, the complete variable domain reads EPEVTQTPSHQVTQMGQEVILRCVPISNHLYFYWYRQILGQKVEFLVSFYNNEISEKSEIFDDQFSVERPDGSNFTLKIRSTKLEDSAMYFCASSDTGSINNSPLHFGNGTRLTVT.

The sample holds one count of this clone. The CDR3 DNA reads TGTGCCAGCAGTCGCCAGGGTGATCAGCCCCAGCATTTT. Protein product: CASSRQGDQPQHF. The V gene is TRBV6-1, the J gene TRBJ1-5; D perhaps matches TRBD1 (5 bases). Germline CDR1 MNHNS, CDR2 SASEGT. V shed 5 bases and J shed 5 bases, with 10 bases lying between them. This CDR3 has 13 amino acids.

Written as DNA, the CDR3 is TGTGCCAGCTCACCATTGAAGGGGGACCCCAACACTGAAGCTTTCTTT. Its protein is CASSPLKGDPNTEAFF. The chain has TRBV18 and TRBJ1-1; D perhaps matches TRBD1 (6 bases). Germline CDR1 reads KGHSH; CDR2 reads LQKENI. Trimming removed 2 bases from V and 2 bases from J, with 15 bases in between. The CDR3 totals 16 residues.

The chain has TRBV6-1 and TRBJ2-3, with D possibly matching TRBD1 (6 bases). CDR1 and CDR2 (germline): MNHNS, SASEGT. The V end was cut by 1 base, the J end by 2 bases, with 13 bases between. The CDR3 covers 16 residues. For the CDR3, the DNA is TGTGCCAGCAGTGAAGGCGTCGGACAGCCCACAGATACGCAGTATTTT. Amino acids: CASSEGVGQPTDTQYF.

The chain joins TRBV6-5 to TRBJ1-3; possibly TRBD1 for D (5 bases). This CDR3 is 14 amino acids long. Per the germline V gene, CDR1 is MNHEY and CDR2 is SVGAGI. Deletions cut 4 bases from V and 4 bases from J, with 11 bases between. CDR3 protein: CASSSGREGNTIYF. The CDR3 DNA sequence: TGTGCCAGCAGTTCAGGGCGGGAAGGAAACACCATATATTTT.

The chain joins TRBV30 to TRBJ2-7; 10 nucleotides line up with TRBD1. J gave up 5 bases and V 4 bases, and 11 bases lay outside the gene matches. Per the germline V gene, CDR1 is GTSNPN and CDR2 is SVGIG (reference sequence). This CDR3 spans 15 amino acids. The CDR3 DNA is TGTGCCTGGACCCTTGGGACAGGGGAATGGGACGAGCAGTACTTC. Protein product: CAWTLGTGEWDEQYF.

This clone was picked up one time. V and J are TRBV19 and TRBJ2-4, with TRBD2 matching 8 bases. The CDR3 length is 18 residues. V trimming: 3 bases; J trimming: 6 bases; junction bases outside the gene matches: 16. The germline V gene encodes CDR1 LNHDA and CDR2 SQIVND (reference sequence). The DNA of the CDR3 is TGTGCCAGTAGTATTAGGGGCCGATCGAGCGGGGGAGTAAACATTCAGTACTTC. This codes for CASSIRGRSSGGVNIQYF. Full variable domain (rest looked up from reference TRBV19 and TRBJ2-4): DGGITQSPKYLFRKEGQNVTLSCEQNLNHDAMYWYRQDPGQGLRLIYYSQIVNDFQKGDIAEGYSVSREKKESFPLTVTSAQKNPTAFYLCASSIRGRSSGGVNIQYFGAGTRLSVL.